Each of the 32 T cell receptor beta chains below was sequenced from the same sample in a study of blood T cells in healthy people across ages. Through a sample-barcoded 5' primer and a J-beta primer mix, a second PCR was run for roughly 7 to 11 cycles. TCRdb reprocessed the 5' RACE reads via MiXCR and lists one record per CDR3 protein. The sample has 660,000 or so distinct CDR3 sequences, around 54% seen once. The specimen was blood. Every receptor here comes from a man in his sixties in good health.

The rearrangement uses TRBV6-2 or TRBV6-3 and TRBJ2-7, with TRBD1 identical over 7 bases. The CDR3 is made up of 14 amino acids. Germline lookup yields CDR1 MNHEY and CDR2 SVGEGT. Losses at the gene ends were 6 bases for V and 5 bases for J; bases not matched to a gene: 10. The CDR3 bases are TGTGCCAGCAGCCCGGACAGGTACTTCAACGAGCAGTACTTC. Translated, it gives CASSPDRYFNEQYF.

The chain combines TRBV29-1 with TRBJ1-2; possibly TRBD1 for D (6 bases). The CDR3 has 12 residues. Between the trimmed V and J ends, which lost 6 bases and 8 bases, there was a span of 16 bases. The V gene's germline CDR1 is SQVTM and CDR2 ANQGSEA. The CDR3 DNA reads TGCAGCGTGCGGAAGGGGGACTTGGGCTACACCTTC. This codes for CSVRKGDLGYTF.

This sequence joins TRBV2 and TRBJ1-2, with 8 bases fitting TRBD1. The CDR3 covers 14 residues. The trim removed 9 bases at V and 5 bases at J, leaving 11 bases unmatched. CDR1 is SNHLY, CDR2 FYNNEI, per germline. This chain's CDR3 is CARVVGQGEYGYTF. The CDR3 bases are TGTGCCAGGGTTGTCGGACAGGGAGAATATGGCTACACCTTC.

The V and J genes are TRBV7-9 and TRBJ2-3, with 11 bases fitting TRBD2. V trimming: 3 bases; J trimming: 2 bases; junction bases outside the gene matches: 10. Per germline, CDR1 SEHNR and CDR2 FQNEAQ (reference sequence). The CDR3 totals 18 residues. CDR3 sequence: CASSFSGGATRNTDTQYF. CDR3 nucleotides: TGTGCCAGCAGCTTTAGCGGGGGGGCCACGCGAAACACAGATACGCAGTATTTT.

The rearrangement uses TRBV6-2 or TRBV6-3 and TRBJ1-5; possibly TRBD1 for D (6 bases). Trimming removed 8 bases from V and 4 bases from J, with 18 bases in between. CDR3 length: 15 amino acids. Germline V gives CDR1 MNHEY, CDR2 SVGEGT. CDR3 in DNA: TGTGCCAGCGGCTTATCAGACAGGACTAATCAGCCCCAGCATTTT. Protein product: CASGLSDRTNQPQHF.

A few counts support this clonotype. CDR3 residues: CASSRLRAGQTQYF. The CDR3 DNA sequence: TGTGCCAGCAGCCGTTTGAGGGCCGGCCAGACCCAGTACTTC. The V gene is TRBV3-1, the J gene TRBJ2-5; maybe TRBD2 (5 bases). The CDR3 has 14 residues. The V gene's germline CDR1 is LGHDT and CDR2 YNNKEL (reference sequence). Trimming took 4 bases from V and 6 from J, leaving 15 bases between them.

This chain links TRBV2 with TRBJ1-4, with D perhaps TRBD1 (6 bases). This CDR3 is 16 amino acids long. Looked up from germline, CDR1 is SNHLY and CDR2 is FYNNEI. V was cut by 7 bases and J by 1 base, with 16 bases left in between. The CDR3 nucleotides read TGTGCCAGCACGGGCAGGGGACTACGAACTAATGAAAAACTGTTTTTT. This codes for CASTGRGLRTNEKLFF.

The CDR3 DNA follows: TGTGCCAGCAGTGAAGCGGAATCAGTTAAAGCTTTCTTT. It is translated as CASSEAESVKAFF. The rearrangement uses TRBV2 and TRBJ1-1; no definite D call. V was pared by 0 bases and J by 9 bases, with 11 bases between. The length of the CDR3 is 13 residues. Germline lookup yields CDR1 SNHLY and CDR2 FYNNEI.

On this clonotype itself: A read error is possible here, since a much larger clone lies one base away. The CDR3 region is CAGSFGPYNEQFF. CDR3 bases: TGTGCCGGCAGTTTTGGGCCATACAATGAGCAGTTCTTC. The chain carries TRBV12-3 or TRBV12-4 and TRBJ2-1, with no clear D. This CDR3 is built from 13 residues.

The chain uses TRBV20-1 and TRBJ2-7, with 9 bases lining up with TRBD2. The CDR3 totals 15 residues. Germline V gene data show CDR1 as DFQATT and CDR2 as SNEGSKA (reference sequence). V lost 3 bases, J lost 7 bases, and 13 bases stayed unmatched. The CDR3 DNA is TGCAGTGCTAGTAATGCGGGGGGGGGCTACAATGAGCAGTACTTC. It specifies CSASNAGGGYNEQYF.

The chain couples TRBV18 to TRBJ2-7; D is tentatively TRBD1 or TRBD2 (5 bases each). Trimming took 8 bases from V and 2 from J, leaving 13 bases between them. Germline-derived CDR1 and CDR2 are KGHSH and LQKENI. The CDR3 consists of 13 residues. The DNA of the CDR3 is TGTGCCAGCGCAAGCGAGGGGACCTACGAGCAGTACTTC. This translates into CASASEGTYEQYF.

The chain joins TRBV7-2 to TRBJ2-3; TRBD2 aligns across 8 bases. Germline V lookup: CDR1 SGHTA, CDR2 FQGNSA. V dropped 5 bases and J dropped 6; count of bases not matched to a gene: 4. This CDR3 region has 13 residues. The CDR3 nucleotides read TGTGCCAGCAGCAGGCGACTAGCGGATACGCAGTATTTT. Protein: CASSRRLADTQYF.

For this clonotype: Germline is not matched at one junction end, which may reflect a read error. The rearrangement links TRBV7-9 to TRBJ2-5, with 11 bases identical to TRBD1. CDR1 and CDR2 (germline): SEHNR, FQNEAQ (reference sequence). The CDR3 has 15 amino acids. CDR3 region: CASSPRTGGAHEQHF. The CDR3, as DNA: TGTGCCAGCAGCCCTAGGACAGGGGGCGCACACGAGCAGCACTTC.

This rearrangement joins TRBV12-3 or TRBV12-4 to TRBJ2-1, with D maybe TRBD2 (6 bases). V lost 6 bases, J lost 8 bases, and 14 bases lay in between. This CDR3 contains 13 residues. CDR3: CASRLSGGDEQFF. CDR3 nucleotide sequence: TGTGCCAGCAGACTTAGCGGAGGCGATGAGCAGTTCTTC.

This clonotype turned up a few times. The J gene is TRBJ2-3, the V gene TRBV4-2; D remains unclear. CDR1 is LGHNA and CDR2 is YNFKEQ in the germline V gene. This CDR3 comprises 13 residues. V shed 1 base and J shed 8 bases, with 10 bases lying between them. This chain's CDR3 is CASSQGMGGTQYF. The CDR3 DNA is TGTGCCAGCAGCCAAGGGATGGGCGGTACGCAGTATTTT.

This clonotype appeared a few times. The genes are TRBV6-2 or TRBV6-3 and TRBJ2-7; no clear D. CDR3 length: 16 amino acids. Trimming shortened V by 7 bases and J by 3 bases, and 22 bases separated the two germline ends. CDR1 is MNHEY and CDR2 is SVGEGT in the germline V gene. Here the CDR3 DNA reads TGTGCCAGCATGTTTGACGGTCGGACGTGGGGCTACGAGCAGTACTTC. Amino acid sequence: CASMFDGRTWGYEQYF.

This clonotype came up a few times. V usage is TRBV2 and J usage is TRBJ2-3; weak D call: TRBD1 (6 bases). From germline, CDR1 is SNHLY and CDR2 FYNNEI. The V end was cut by 4 bases, the J end by 0 bases, with 11 bases between. The CDR3 length is 15 residues. Here the CDR3 reads CASSVRDTSTDTQYF. For the CDR3, the DNA is TGTGCCAGCAGTGTCCGGGACACCAGCACAGATACGCAGTATTTT.

In regard to this clonotype: Possible read error: a much larger clone is one base away. The V call is TRBV29-1, the J call TRBJ2-1, with 8 bases that match TRBD2. The length of the CDR3 is 13 residues. CDR1 and CDR2 (germline): SQVTM, ANQGSEA. J lost 13 bases, V lost 6 bases, and 14 bases had no gene match. The CDR3: CSVQAGGGETQFF. In nucleotides, the CDR3 is TGCAGCGTACAGGCGGGGGGCGGAGAGACCCAGTTCTTC.

This clonotype came up once. The rearrangement uses TRBV19 and TRBJ1-1; no clear D. CDR1 and CDR2 from the germline V gene are LNHDA and SQIVND (reference sequence). V gave up 9 bases and J gave up 1 base, with 12 bases separating them. There are 13 residues in the CDR3. CDR3 coding DNA: TGTGCCAGCTTAGGGTGGGGGAACACTGAAGCTTTCTTT. Encoded protein: CASLGWGNTEAFF.

In this sample, this clonotype turned up many times. CDR3 DNA: TGCGCCAGCAGTGAGTCGGTCGGGGGCAGTCTCGCTGAAGCTTTCTTT. This gives the protein CASSESVGGSLAEAFF. The chain couples TRBV10-2 to TRBJ1-1, with D maybe TRBD1 (6 bases). This CDR3 comprises 16 residues. V was trimmed by 0 bases and J by 6 bases, leaving 17 bases between them. Germline CDR1 and CDR2: WSHSY and SAAADI.

V usage is TRBV2 and J usage is TRBJ2-4; 10 bases are shared with TRBD1. The J call is uncertain, as TRBJ2-7 better fits the DNA end. Per germline, CDR1 SNHLY and CDR2 FYNNEI. CDR3 size: 11 residues. The DNA of the CDR3 is TGTGCCACAGGACAGGGGGACGAGCAGTACTTC. Amino acid sequence: CATGQGDEQYF.

Here the CDR3 DNA reads TGTGCCAGCTCACCCCCCGGACTAGCGGGGGTTCTCGAGCAGTACTTC. Translation gives CASSPPGLAGVLEQYF. The genes are TRBV18 and TRBJ2-7, with TRBD2 matching over 13 bases. V trimming: 3 bases; J trimming: 6 bases; junction bases outside the gene matches: 8. The CDR3 is 16 residues long. Germline CDR1 reads KGHSH; CDR2 reads LQKENI. The variable domain in full, completed from reference TRBV18 and TRBJ2-7, reads NAGVMQNPRHLVRRRGQEARLRCSPMKGHSHVYWYRQLPEEGLKFMVYLQKENIIDESGMPKERFSAEFPKEGPSILRIQQVVRGDSAAYFCASSPPGLAGVLEQYFGPGTRLTVT.

This clonotype was observed a handful of times. The chain is built from TRBV5-1 and TRBJ2-3, with a tentative D call TRBD1 (5 bases). Deletions cut 0 bases from V and 0 bases from J, with 8 bases between. CDR1 is SGHRS and CDR2 is YFSETQ in the germline V gene. CDR3 length: 15 residues. The DNA of the CDR3 is TGCGCCAGCAGCTTGGAGGGGTCTAGCACAGATACGCAGTATTTT. It codes for CASSLEGSSTDTQYF.

The chain recombines TRBV7-6 with TRBJ2-2; 7 nucleotides align to TRBD2. CDR1 and CDR2 from the germline V gene are SGHVS and FNYEAQ. The CDR3 consists of 17 residues. V dropped 10 bases and J dropped 6; count of bases not matched to a gene: 20. CDR3: CATALGIGGSGPGELFF. Here the CDR3 DNA reads TGTGCCACCGCCCTCGGGATCGGGGGGTCGGGGCCCGGGGAGCTGTTTTTT.

The chain uses TRBV6-1 and TRBJ1-5, with D tentatively TRBD1 (6 bases). Germline CDR1 and CDR2: MNHNS and SASEGT. Between the trimmed V and J ends, which lost 2 bases and 4 bases, there was a span of 12 bases. This CDR3 has 15 amino acids. The CDR3 DNA reads as TGTGCCAGCAGTGAAATGACAGGAGCAAATCAGCCCCAGCATTTT. It specifies CASSEMTGANQPQHF.

This clonotype was observed a few times. The chain uses TRBV12-5 and TRBJ2-5; TRBD1 matches at 7 bases. From germline, CDR1 is LGHNT and CDR2 FRNRAP. This CDR3 spans 13 amino acids. V trimming: 6 bases; J trimming: 5 bases; junction bases outside the gene matches: 6. The CDR3 here is CASGYRGRETQYF. CDR3 DNA: TGTGCTAGTGGCTACAGGGGAAGGGAGACCCAGTACTTC. Full variable domain (outside the CDR3, taken from reference TRBV12-5 and TRBJ2-5): DARVTQTPRHKVTEMGQEVTMRCQPILGHNTVFWYRQTMMQGLELLAYFRNRAPLDDSGMPKDRFSAEMPDATLATLKIQPSEPRDSAVYFCASGYRGRETQYFGPGTRLLVL.

The chain couples TRBV10-3 to TRBJ2-3; 9 nucleotides align to TRBD1. The CDR3 runs 15 residues. From germline, CDR1 is ENHRY and CDR2 SYGVKD. V dropped 6 bases and J dropped 3; count of bases not matched to a gene: 7. The chain's CDR3 is CAIRPGTGRTDTQYF. DNA for the CDR3: TGTGCCATCAGACCCGGGACAGGGAGAACAGATACGCAGTATTTT.

The rearrangement links TRBV20-1 to TRBJ2-1, with 9 nucleotides matching TRBD2. With V trimmed by 6 bases and J by 5 bases, 14 bases remained unmatched. CDR1 and CDR2 (germline): DFQATT, SNEGSKA (reference sequence). The CDR3 totals 16 residues. The CDR3, as DNA: TGCAGTGCCATCTTCGCGCGGGGGGGCCCTAACAATGAGCAGTTCTTC. Residues: CSAIFARGGPNNEQFF.

The J gene is TRBJ2-3, the V gene TRBV27; D tentatively reads TRBD1 or TRBD2 (5 bases each). Germline lookup yields CDR1 MNHEY and CDR2 SMNVEV (reference sequence). The CDR3 has 16 residues. The V end was cut by 3 bases, the J end by 2 bases, with 15 bases between. This CDR3 reads CASSLIRDGFTDTQYF. The CDR3 region has the DNA TGTGCCAGCAGTTTGATACGGGACGGATTCACAGATACGCAGTATTTT.

The rearrangement uses TRBV5-1 and TRBJ2-1; 7 nucleotides match TRBD1. V lost 5 bases, J lost 2 bases, and 13 bases stayed unmatched. Germline-derived CDR1 and CDR2 are SGHRS and YFSETQ. The CDR3 loop spans 17 amino acids. CDR3 DNA sequence: TGCGCCAGCAGACCGGACCGGGACAGCTATACCTACAATGAGCAGTTCTTC. Amino acid sequence: CASRPDRDSYTYNEQFF.

The chain recombines TRBV19 with TRBJ1-2, with D perhaps matching TRBD1 (6 bases). This CDR3 is 16 amino acids long. Germline assignment: CDR1 LNHDA and CDR2 SQIVND (reference sequence). Trimming pared 3 bases from V and 8 bases from J, leaving 22 bases between. This CDR3 reads CASSIWGTTRGSGYTF. CDR3 sequence (DNA): TGTGCCAGTAGTATCTGGGGGACAACCAGAGGTAGCGGCTACACCTTC.

As concerns this clonotype: A much bigger clone sits one base away, suggesting this may be a read error. The chain combines TRBV29-1 with TRBJ2-1, with D possibly matching TRBD2 (6 bases). In germline, CDR1 is SQVTM, CDR2 ANQGSEA. This CDR3 has 12 residues. V lost 5 bases to trimming and J lost 7 bases, with 12 bases between them. CDR3 nucleotide sequence: TGCAGCGTTACCCGACTAGAAAATGAGCAGTTCTTC. It specifies CSVTRLENEQFF.